These 25 T cell receptor beta chains originate from one sample sequenced in a study of shared clonotypes between healthy human individuals. Sequenced by immunoSEQ multiplex PCR; TCRdb stores in-frame clones only, minus some. The data contain about 1.5 million clones, about 98% of them singletons. The sample was naive CD4+ T cells sorted from blood. The subset: CD45RA+ positively selected. Every receptor here comes from a young man in good health.

The chain combines TRBV5-4 with TRBJ2-1, with D maybe TRBD2 (6 bases). CDR3 length: 15 residues. CDR1 and CDR2 (germline): SGHNT, YYREEE (reference sequence). V lost 1 base to trimming and J lost 1 base, with 9 bases between them. CDR3 DNA: TGTGCCAGCAGCTTGAACGCGGGATCCTACAATGAGCAGTTCTTC. This sequence encodes CASSLNAGSYNEQFF.

This clone showed up just once. V and J are TRBV5-1 and TRBJ2-3; tentative D call: TRBD1 (6 bases). The CDR3 is made up of 18 amino acids. Germline V gives CDR1 SGHRS, CDR2 YFSETQ. Trimming took off 0 bases at V and 0 bases at J, with 17 bases between the two ends. CDR3 amino acids: CASSLDNRIRGSTDTQYF. The CDR3 nucleotides read TGCGCCAGCAGCTTGGACAATAGGATTAGGGGGAGCACAGATACGCAGTATTTT. Full variable domain (outside the CDR3, taken from reference TRBV5-1 and TRBJ2-3): KAGVTQTPRYLIKTRGQQVTLSCSPISGHRSVSWYQQTPGQGLQFLFEYFSETQRNKGNFPGRFSGRQFSNSRSEMNVSTLELGDSALYLCASSLDNRIRGSTDTQYFGPGTRLTVL.

For this clone: The sample has other DNA sequences that encode this CDR3 too. This chain links TRBV5-1 with TRBJ2-7; 9 bases map to TRBD2. The CDR3 has 15 amino acids. J lost 3 bases, V lost 3 bases, and 7 bases had no gene match. The germline gives CDR1 SGHRS, CDR2 YFSETQ. CDR3 in amino acids: CASSSGLAGVYEQYF. DNA of the CDR3: TGCGCCAGCAGCTCCGGGTTAGCGGGAGTCTACGAGCAGTACTTC. The full variable domain, rest sourced from reference TRBV5-1 and TRBJ2-7, is KAGVTQTPRYLIKTRGQQVTLSCSPISGHRSVSWYQQTPGQGLQFLFEYFSETQRNKGNFPGRFSGRQFSNSRSEMNVSTLELGDSALYLCASSSGLAGVYEQYFGPGTRLTVT.

The CDR3 spells CASSRGLAGVYNEQFF. Here the CDR3 DNA reads TGTGCCAGCTCACGGGGACTAGCGGGAGTCTACAATGAGCAGTTCTTC. The chain joins TRBV18 to TRBJ2-1; 14 bases line up with TRBD2. This CDR3 contains 16 residues. Trimming cost V 4 bases and J 3 bases; bases outside gene matches: 2. The V gene's germline CDR1 is KGHSH and CDR2 LQKENI.

V and J are TRBV7-9 and TRBJ2-5; perhaps TRBD1 as D (6 bases). Between the trimmed V and J ends, which lost 4 bases and 1 base, there was a span of 13 bases. There are 15 residues in the CDR3. CDR1 and CDR2 (germline): SEHNR, FQNEAQ (reference sequence). CDR3 amino acids: CASSSGDRIQETQYF. CDR3 DNA: TGTGCCAGCAGCTCCGGTGACAGGATCCAAGAGACCCAGTACTTC.

The chain employs TRBV4-1 and TRBJ2-7; D perhaps matches TRBD1 (5 bases). V was shortened by 3 bases and J by 1 base, with 13 bases between the two germline ends. The CDR3 has 15 residues. Germline V gives CDR1 MGHRA, CDR2 YSYEKL. CDR3 residues: CASSHPAQGSYEQYF. CDR3 bases: TGCGCCAGCAGCCACCCTGCCCAGGGATCCTACGAGCAGTACTTC.

This chain joins TRBV29-1 and TRBJ1-2; no definite D call. Germline CDR1 reads SQVTM; CDR2 reads ANQGSEA. V was trimmed by 3 bases and J by 7 bases, leaving 9 bases between them. The CDR3 is 11 amino acids. The CDR3 sequence: CSVEYGIGYTF. As DNA, the CDR3 is TGCAGCGTTGAGTACGGAATTGGCTACACCTTC.

For this clone: The same CDR3 is also encoded by other DNA sequences in this sample. This chain uses TRBV10-3 with TRBJ2-5; 8 positions match TRBD2. CDR3 length: 13 residues. V dropped 6 bases and J dropped 1; count of bases not matched to a gene: 1. Germline assignment: CDR1 ENHRY and CDR2 SYGVKD. The CDR3 here is CAISGRAQETQYF. In nucleotides, the CDR3 is TGTGCCATCAGCGGGAGGGCCCAAGAGACCCAGTACTTC.

The chain joins TRBV19 to TRBJ2-7; 7 bases fit TRBD2. CDR3 size: 15 residues. The junction had 6 bases not matched to a gene; V was cut back by 1 base and J by 3 bases. The V gene's germline CDR1 is LNHDA and CDR2 SQIVND (reference sequence). CDR3 nucleotides: TGTGCCAGTAGTATAGCCCCCAGCGGGGTCTACGAGCAGTACTTC. Translated: CASSIAPSGVYEQYF.

This CDR3 is CATSRVQGYEQYF. Here the CDR3 DNA reads TGTGCCACCAGCAGAGTACAGGGCTACGAGCAGTACTTC. The chain combines TRBV15 with TRBJ2-7; D is perhaps TRBD1 (6 bases). The V end lost 1 base, the J end lost 3 bases, and 7 bases lay between the germline ends. This CDR3 comprises 13 residues. CDR1 is LNHNV and CDR2 is YYDKDF in the germline V gene (reference sequence).

The chain couples TRBV5-1 to TRBJ2-1, with D possibly matching TRBD2 (7 bases). Trimming took 4 bases from V and 3 from J, leaving 14 bases between them. Germline assignment: CDR1 SGHRS and CDR2 YFSETQ. The CDR3 totals 15 residues. The CDR3 here is CASSQGTTLYNEQFF. CDR3 DNA sequence: TGCGCCAGCAGCCAGGGGACTACACTCTACAATGAGCAGTTCTTC.

The count of this clone is one. This chain uses TRBV6-5 with TRBJ1-3; a weak D match, TRBD1 (6 bases). With 0 bases removed from V and 4 bases from J, the gap between germline ends came to 10 bases. Germline CDR1 MNHEY, CDR2 SVGAGI. This CDR3 contains 15 residues. The CDR3 DNA follows: TGTGCCAGCAGTTACTCGGGGGGGCAAGGAAACACCATATATTTT. This translates into CASSYSGGQGNTIYF.

This clone was seen a single time. Mismatch with germline at one junction end may stem from a read error. The V call is TRBV18, the J call TRBJ2-3; 8 bases agree with TRBD2. The CDR3 is 16 residues long. Germline V gene lookup returns CDR1 KGHSH and CDR2 LQKENI. The CDR3 loop is CASSPPGGHSTDTQYF. The CDR3 nucleotides read TGTGCCAGCTCGCCACCGGGAGGGCACTCCACAGATACGCAGTATTTT.

The chain links TRBV12-5 to TRBJ2-2, with 14 bases identical to TRBD2. V trimming: 4 bases; J trimming: 5 bases; junction bases outside the gene matches: 9. From germline, CDR1 is LGHNT and CDR2 FRNRAP. There are 18 residues in the CDR3. The CDR3 nucleotides are TGTGCTAGTGGTTCCATCCGGGGACTAGCGGGAGAGACCGGGGAGCTGTTTTTT. Protein: CASGSIRGLAGETGELFF. Based on the CDR3 plus reference TRBV12-5 and TRBJ2-2, the full variable domain is DARVTQTPRHKVTEMGQEVTMRCQPILGHNTVFWYRQTMMQGLELLAYFRNRAPLDDSGMPKDRFSAEMPDATLATLKIQPSEPRDSAVYFCASGSIRGLAGETGELFFGEGSRLTVL.

The J gene is TRBJ2-2, the V gene TRBV25-1; weak D call: TRBD2 (6 bases). Germline CDR1 is MGHDK and CDR2 is SYGVNS. V shed 4 bases and J shed 0 bases, with 9 bases lying between them. The CDR3 consists of 15 residues. This CDR3 is CASSVTGANTGELFF. CDR3 nucleotide sequence: TGTGCCAGCAGTGTGACGGGGGCGAACACCGGGGAGCTGTTTTTT.

This chain uses TRBV28 with TRBJ2-7; maybe TRBD2 (5 bases). The germline CDR1 and CDR2 sequences are MDHEN and SYDVKM. The CDR3 length is 15 residues. V was cut by 5 bases and J by 0 bases, with 14 bases left in between. CDR3: CASSQGSSDSYEQYF. In DNA, the CDR3 is TGTGCCAGCAGTCAAGGGAGCAGTGACTCCTACGAGCAGTACTTC.

The chain joins TRBV2 to TRBJ1-1, with D perhaps TRBD1 (6 bases). V dropped 9 bases and J dropped 1 base, with 15 bases sitting between them. Germline CDR1 and CDR2: SNHLY and FYNNEI. CDR3 length equals 14 residues. The CDR3 loop is CASVIDRSNTEAFF. As DNA, the CDR3 is TGTGCCAGTGTGATCGACAGGTCGAACACTGAAGCTTTCTTT.

The gene calls are TRBV4-2 and TRBJ1-5; perhaps TRBD1 as D (6 bases). Trimming stripped 0 bases from V and 0 bases from J, with 9 bases between. Germline V lookup: CDR1 LGHNA, CDR2 YNFKEQ. The CDR3 extends over 16 amino acids. For the CDR3, the DNA is TGTGCCAGCAGCCAAGATTCAGGGGCTAGCAATCAGCCCCAGCATTTT. Its translation: CASSQDSGASNQPQHF.

Comments on this clone: This sample includes further DNA sequences coding for the same CDR3. The J gene is TRBJ2-7, the V gene TRBV11-2; the D gene could be TRBD1 or TRBD2 (5 bases each). The germline V and J ends were trimmed by 1 base and 0 bases, with 10 bases remaining between them. CDR1 is SGHAT and CDR2 is FQNNGV in the germline V gene. This CDR3 contains 15 residues. CDR3 bases: TGTGCCAGCAGCTTAGTTGGGGGAAGCTCCTACGAGCAGTACTTC. It yields the protein CASSLVGGSSYEQYF.

This clone showed up just once. The chain couples TRBV5-1 to TRBJ1-1, with D uncertain. The CDR3 runs to 14 residues. V lost 4 bases and J 2 bases, leaving 12 bases between the germline ends. Germline V gives CDR1 SGHRS, CDR2 YFSETQ. The CDR3 bases are TGCGCCAGCAGCACTACGACGGTTAACACTGAAGCTTTCTTT. Amino acid sequence: CASSTTTVNTEAFF.

The chain recombines TRBV28 with TRBJ2-2; 9 bases agree with TRBD1. Germline values: CDR1 MDHEN, CDR2 SYDVKM. Unmatched junction bases numbered 7, after V lost 2 bases and J lost 6 bases. CDR3 length: 16 amino acids. The CDR3 nucleotides read TGTGCCAGCAGTTTAGGGACAGGGCGATCAGCCGGGGAGCTGTTTTTT. Its protein is CASSLGTGRSAGELFF. Filled out from reference TRBV28 and TRBJ2-2, the complete variable domain reads DVKVTQSSRYLVKRTGEKVFLECVQDMDHENMFWYRQDPGLGLRLIYFSYDVKMKEKGDIPEGYSVSREKKERFSLILESASTNQTSMYLCASSLGTGRSAGELFFGEGSRLTVL.

This rearrangement joins TRBV5-4 to TRBJ2-2; 10 bases match TRBD2. Germline V gene sequence: CDR1 SGHNT, CDR2 YYREEE (reference sequence). With V trimmed by 0 bases and J by 4 bases, 6 bases remained unmatched. The CDR3 runs 17 residues. The CDR3 sequence is CASSLGSGLAVTGELFF. CDR3 DNA: TGTGCCAGCAGCTTGGGTTCTGGACTAGCGGTCACCGGGGAGCTGTTTTTT.

In DNA, the CDR3 is TGTGCCAGTAGAAGGGGAGGGCCTGTTGACGAGCAGTACTTC. This sequence encodes CASRRGGPVDEQYF. The chain uses TRBV19 and TRBJ2-7, with 7 nucleotides matching TRBD2. The CDR3 is 14 amino acids. Trimming at V came to 6 bases and at J to 5 bases, leaving 10 bases not matched to a gene. CDR1 and CDR2 (germline): LNHDA, SQIVND (reference sequence).

V usage is TRBV28 and J usage is TRBJ1-4, with a weak D call TRBD1 (5 bases). With 8 bases removed from V and 3 bases from J, the gap between germline ends came to 13 bases. The length of the CDR3 is 14 residues. CDR1 MDHEN and CDR2 SYDVKM come from the germline V gene. The CDR3 DNA reads TGTGCCAGCTGTCTCGGAGGGGCTAATGAAAAACTGTTTTTT. Protein: CASCLGGANEKLFF. The complete variable domain, with remaining parts taken from reference TRBV28 and TRBJ1-4, reads DVKVTQSSRYLVKRTGEKVFLECVQDMDHENMFWYRQDPGLGLRLIYFSYDVKMKEKGDIPEGYSVSREKKERFSLILESASTNQTSMYLCASCLGGANEKLFFGSGTQLSVL.

The V call is TRBV28, the J call TRBJ2-7; weak D call: TRBD2 (5 bases). There are 12 residues in the CDR3. Germline-derived CDR1 and CDR2 are MDHEN and SYDVKM. Trimming pared 3 bases from V and 6 bases from J, leaving 9 bases between. The CDR3 sequence: CASSLRGPEQYF. CDR3 in DNA: TGTGCCAGCAGTTTGAGAGGGCCCGAGCAGTACTTC.